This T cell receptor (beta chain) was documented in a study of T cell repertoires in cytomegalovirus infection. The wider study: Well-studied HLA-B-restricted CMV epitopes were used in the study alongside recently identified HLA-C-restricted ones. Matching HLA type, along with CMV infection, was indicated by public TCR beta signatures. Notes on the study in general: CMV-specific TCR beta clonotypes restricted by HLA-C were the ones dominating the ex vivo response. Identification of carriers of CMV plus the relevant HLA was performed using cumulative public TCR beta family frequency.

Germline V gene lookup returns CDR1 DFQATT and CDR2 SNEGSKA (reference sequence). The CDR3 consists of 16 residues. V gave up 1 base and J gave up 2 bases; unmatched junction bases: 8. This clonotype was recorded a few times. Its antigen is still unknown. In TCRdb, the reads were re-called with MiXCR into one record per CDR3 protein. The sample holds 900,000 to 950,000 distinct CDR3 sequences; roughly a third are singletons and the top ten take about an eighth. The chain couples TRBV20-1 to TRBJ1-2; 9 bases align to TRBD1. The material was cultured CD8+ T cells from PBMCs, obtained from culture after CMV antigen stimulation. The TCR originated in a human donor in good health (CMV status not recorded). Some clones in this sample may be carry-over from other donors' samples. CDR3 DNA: TGCAGTGCTAGAGGCCGACGACAGGGGGAGAACTATGGCTACACCTTC. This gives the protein CSARGRRQGENYGYTF.